These 17 T cell receptor beta chains were all obtained from the same sample, sequenced in a study of beta chain features in type 1 diabetes. Expressed TCRB transcripts got sequenced, as all isolated RNA was reverse transcribed. Profiling relied on immunoSEQ multiplex PCR, and the TCRdb table lists in-frame clones only, not all of them. This sample has 130,000 to 150,000 clones, with less than 11% found just once. Sequencing input: naive CD4+ T cells from blood. These TCRs come from a man aged 18 to 30 in good health.

The CDR3 DNA reads TGTGCCTGGAGTGCGTTTGCGGGGGCATACAATGAGCAGTTCTTC. The encoded protein is CAWSAFAGAYNEQFF. This chain links TRBV30 with TRBJ2-1; possibly TRBD2 for D (7 bases). This CDR3 has 15 residues. Germline CDR1 and CDR2: GTSNPN and SVGIG (reference sequence). Trimming removed 1 base from V and 4 bases from J, with 14 bases in between.

CDR3 sequence reads: CASSLRLAATGELFF. DNA for the CDR3: TGTGCCAGCAGCTTACGCCTAGCGGCCACCGGGGAGCTGTTTTTT. The rearrangement joins TRBV7-2 to TRBJ2-2; 7 nucleotides match TRBD2. V was pared by 2 bases and J by 4 bases, with 4 bases of the junction left unmatched. Germline values: CDR1 SGHTA, CDR2 FQGNSA. CDR3 length equals 15 residues.

A few counts support this clone. The genes are TRBV5-1 and TRBJ1-6, with 10 bases that match TRBD1. The CDR3 has 16 residues. With V trimmed by 4 bases and J by 7 bases, 8 bases remained unmatched. Germline loops: CDR1 SGHRS, CDR2 YFSETQ. CDR3 protein: CASSPWTGGTNSPLHF. For the CDR3, the DNA is TGCGCCAGCAGCCCGTGGACAGGGGGGACAAATTCACCCCTCCACTTT. The full variable domain, completed using reference TRBV5-1 and TRBJ1-6, is KAGVTQTPRYLIKTRGQQVTLSCSPISGHRSVSWYQQTPGQGLQFLFEYFSETQRNKGNFPGRFSGRQFSNSRSEMNVSTLELGDSALYLCASSPWTGGTNSPLHFGNGTRLTVT.

The J gene is TRBJ2-7, the V gene TRBV25-1, with a possible D match to TRBD1 (5 bases). The CDR3 spans 16 residues. V lost 1 base to trimming and J lost 2 bases, with 15 bases between them. Germline values: CDR1 MGHDK, CDR2 SYGVNS. The CDR3 region has the DNA TGTGCCAGCAGTGAATCTGCGGAAAGGGGCCCCTACGAGCAGTACTTC. As protein: CASSESAERGPYEQYF.

This clone occurred a few times. The chain has TRBV9 and TRBJ1-5; 7 positions agree with TRBD1. CDR3 size: 14 residues. V gave up 4 bases and J gave up 6 bases; unmatched junction bases: 7. Germline V gene sequence: CDR1 SGDLS, CDR2 YYNGEE. CDR3 sequence (DNA): TGTGCCAGCAGCCGAGACACAGGGGTTCAGCCCCAGCATTTT. Translation: CASSRDTGVQPQHF.

The genes are TRBV7-9 and TRBJ1-5; D gene uncertain. V was trimmed by 5 bases and J by 5 bases, leaving 13 bases between them. Looked up from germline, CDR1 is SEHNR and CDR2 is FQNEAQ (reference sequence). This CDR3 is built from 14 residues. CDR3 coding DNA: TGTGCCAGCAGCCCTGTAAGTCAGGATCAGCCCCAGCATTTT. Its translation is CASSPVSQDQPQHF.

The chain recombines TRBV5-6 with TRBJ2-5; D is uncertain. Germline CDR1 is SGHDT and CDR2 is YYEEEE. Between the trimmed V and J ends, which lost 0 bases and 10 bases, there was a span of 16 bases. The CDR3 length is 14 residues. The CDR3 loop reads CASSLASTSTGQYF. Written as DNA, the CDR3 is TGTGCCAGCAGCTTGGCCTCGACCTCGACGGGCCAGTACTTC.

This clone was observed at least ten times. This sequence joins TRBV30 and TRBJ2-5; no definite D call. CDR3 size: 13 residues. Per germline, CDR1 GTSNPN and CDR2 SVGIG (reference sequence). Trimming removed 2 bases at V and 1 base at J, with 8 bases between. The CDR3 DNA follows: TGTGCCTGGAGTCCCTACTTCCAAGAGACCCAGTACTTC. Translation: CAWSPYFQETQYF.

The chain is built from TRBV2 and TRBJ2-2; 9 bases are a match to TRBD1. Germline CDR1 and CDR2: SNHLY and FYNNEI. Trimming at V came to 5 bases and at J to 5 bases, leaving 9 bases not matched to a gene. This CDR3 is 16 amino acids long. The CDR3 is CASSPPGQGGTGELFF. The CDR3 DNA follows: TGTGCCAGCAGTCCCCCGGGACAGGGAGGTACCGGGGAGCTGTTTTTT. The full variable domain, with the rest looked up from reference TRBV2 and TRBJ2-2, is EPEVTQTPSHQVTQMGQEVILRCVPISNHLYFYWYRQILGQKVEFLVSFYNNEISEKSEIFDDQFSVERPDGSNFTLKIRSTKLEDSAMYFCASSPPGQGGTGELFFGEGSRLTVL.

This chain joins TRBV5-1 and TRBJ2-1, with TRBD1 matching over 7 bases. The germline CDR1 and CDR2 sequences are SGHRS and YFSETQ. This CDR3 is built from 12 residues. The trim removed 4 bases at V and 10 bases at J, leaving 5 bases unmatched. CDR3 DNA: TGCGCCAGCAGCGCACAGACAGGGGAGCAGTTCTTC. Amino acids: CASSAQTGEQFF. Combining the CDR3 with reference TRBV5-1 and TRBJ2-1 gives the whole variable domain KAGVTQTPRYLIKTRGQQVTLSCSPISGHRSVSWYQQTPGQGLQFLFEYFSETQRNKGNFPGRFSGRQFSNSRSEMNVSTLELGDSALYLCASSAQTGEQFFGPGTRLTVL.

The chain is built from TRBV11-2 and TRBJ1-5; no definite D call. Germline CDR1 is SGHAT and CDR2 is FQNNGV. Trimming pared 3 bases from V and 3 bases from J, leaving 6 bases between. CDR3 length: 13 residues. The CDR3 is CASSFEDNQPQHF. The CDR3 DNA reads as TGTGCCAGCAGCTTCGAGGACAATCAGCCCCAGCATTTT.

Written as DNA, the CDR3 is TGTGCCAGCAGAGTTACAGGGGATGGCTACACCTTC. Its translation is CASRVTGDGYTF. V is TRBV2 and J is TRBJ1-2; TRBD1 aligns across 7 bases. From germline, CDR1 is SNHLY and CDR2 FYNNEI. The ends lost 6 bases at V and 6 bases at J; junction bases unmatched: 4. The CDR3 contains 12 residues.

The chain employs TRBV11-2 and TRBJ2-3, with D unresolved. The germline V gene encodes CDR1 SGHAT and CDR2 FQNNGV. The V gene lost 5 bases and the J gene lost 3 bases, with 12 bases spanning the gap. The CDR3 has 14 amino acids. CDR3 amino acids: CASSPDFATDTQYF. The CDR3 DNA is TGTGCCAGCAGCCCCGACTTTGCAACAGATACGCAGTATTTT.

There are many counts of this clone. The chain carries TRBV15 and TRBJ1-4; a possible D gene is TRBD1 (5 bases). The germline CDR1 and CDR2 sequences are LNHNV and YYDKDF (reference sequence). The CDR3 totals 15 residues. The ends were cut back, 0 bases at V and 5 bases at J, with 10 bases in the middle. The CDR3 region is CATSRDQGQNEKLFF. CDR3 DNA: TGTGCCACCAGCAGAGATCAAGGACAAAATGAAAAACTGTTTTTT. Supplemented by reference TRBV15 and TRBJ1-4, the full variable domain reads DAMVIQNPRYQVTQFGKPVTLSCSQTLNHNVMYWYQQKSSQAPKLLFHYYDKDFNNEADTPDNFQSRRPNTSFCFLDIRSPGLGDTAMYLCATSRDQGQNEKLFFGSGTQLSVL.

In this sample, this clone turned up many times. The chain joins TRBV4-2 to TRBJ2-7; TRBD1 might be the D (6 bases). Germline loops: CDR1 LGHNA, CDR2 YNFKEQ. The V end was cut by 3 bases, the J end by 7 bases, with 16 bases between. The CDR3 has 14 amino acids. In DNA, the CDR3 is TGTGCCAGCAGCCAGCCTGACAGGTCCGGGGAGCAGTACTTC. It codes for CASSQPDRSGEQYF.

The sample holds a few counts of this clone. This chain joins TRBV7-2 and TRBJ2-5; 11 bases are shared with TRBD2. Losses at the gene ends were 3 bases for V and 3 bases for J; bases not matched to a gene: 0. The germline V gene encodes CDR1 SGHTA and CDR2 FQGNSA. This CDR3 has 14 residues. DNA of the CDR3: TGTGCCAGCAGCTTTAGCGGGGGGGAAGAGACCCAGTACTTC. It specifies CASSFSGGEETQYF.

This clone was counted only a few times. The J gene is TRBJ2-5, the V gene TRBV9, with TRBD2 identical over 8 bases. This CDR3 comprises 15 residues. Germline assignment: CDR1 SGDLS and CDR2 YYNGEE. V trimming: 3 bases; J trimming: 4 bases; junction bases outside the gene matches: 8. CDR3 nucleotides: TGTGCCAGCAGCGCCCCAGCGGGGGTCATAGAGACCCAGTACTTC. Protein sequence: CASSAPAGVIETQYF. Variable domain in full (rest from reference TRBV9 and TRBJ2-5): DSGVTQTPKHLITATGQRVTLRCSPRSGDLSVYWYQQSLDQGLQFLIQYYNGEERAKGNILERFSAQQFPDLHSELNLSSLELGDSALYFCASSAPAGVIETQYFGPGTRLLVL.